What follows are 27 T cell receptor beta chains derived from one specimen sequenced in a study of Graves' ophthalmopathy and Graves' hyperthyroidism. TCR beta CDR3 regions were amplified from RNA transcripts. In the first round, RT-PCR was carried out with HTBI primers, and a multiplex PCR formed the second round. MiXCR was run by TCRdb on the multiplex PCR reads, yielding one entry per CDR3 protein. Among almost 750,000 distinct CDR3 sequences, 40% were seen once, and the ten largest hold approximately 43%. Input material: peripheral blood. The source of these receptors is an adult man with Graves' ophthalmopathy.

The J gene is TRBJ2-2, the V gene TRBV7-9; possible D gene TRBD2, 5 bases. This CDR3 region has 12 residues. CDR1 is SEHNR, CDR2 FQNEAQ, per germline (reference sequence). The V end was cut by 6 bases, the J end by 6 bases, with 8 bases between. The CDR3 sequence: CASRRGSGELFF. The CDR3 DNA reads as TGTGCCAGCAGACGGGGTTCCGGGGAGCTGTTTTTT.

The J gene is TRBJ2-5, the V gene TRBV29-1, with D hard to call. Germline CDR1 is SQVTM and CDR2 is ANQGSEA. With 4 bases removed from V and 2 bases from J, the gap between germline ends came to 20 bases. There are 16 residues in the CDR3. CDR3 sequence: CSVVRATGGRQETQYF. DNA for the CDR3: TGCAGCGTTGTAAGGGCCACTGGCGGCAGACAAGAGACCCAGTACTTC.

The CDR3 here is CASSFSLGTSGGQSAPYEQYF. The CDR3 DNA reads as TGTGCCAGCAGCTTTTCCCTCGGGACTAGCGGGGGTCAAAGCGCACCCTACGAGCAGTACTTC. The rearrangement joins TRBV11-2 to TRBJ2-7; 14 positions agree with TRBD2. The ends lost 3 bases at V and 2 bases at J; junction bases unmatched: 18. The CDR3 totals 21 residues. The germline V gene has CDR1 SGHAT and CDR2 FQNNGV.

The gene calls are TRBV7-2 and TRBJ2-7; possibly TRBD1 or TRBD2 for D (5 bases each). The V end lost 6 bases, the J end lost 2 bases, and 20 bases lay between the germline ends. Germline values: CDR1 SGHTA, CDR2 FQGNSA. The CDR3 has 16 residues. The CDR3 spells CASSYSRDEVTYEQYF. The CDR3 DNA reads as TGTGCCAGCAGTTACTCCAGGGACGAGGTCACCTACGAGCAGTACTTC. The variable domain in full, with the rest retrieved from reference TRBV7-2 and TRBJ2-7, is GAGVSQSPSNKVTEKGKDVELRCDPISGHTALYWYRQSLGQGLEFLIYFQGNSAPDKSGLPSDRFSAERTGGSVSTLTIQRTQQEDSAVYLCASSYSRDEVTYEQYFGPGTRLTVT.

On this clonotype: At one boundary the junction diverges from the germline segment, which might be a read error. V usage is TRBV7-9 and J usage is TRBJ1-4; D ambiguous. Germline assignment: CDR1 SEHNR and CDR2 FQNEAQ (reference sequence). This CDR3 is 17 amino acids long. In nucleotides, the CDR3 is TGCGCCAGCAGCCATCCCGACCCTGGCAGATCTCGGGGAAAACTGTTTTTT. This sequence encodes CASSHPDPGRSRGKLFF.

The chain combines TRBV2 with TRBJ2-2; 7 nucleotides align to TRBD1. The CDR3 totals 15 residues. Germline assignment: CDR1 SNHLY and CDR2 FYNNEI. V lost 6 bases, J lost 5 bases, and 9 bases stayed unmatched. This chain's CDR3 is CASRAYRGHTGELFF. The CDR3 region has the DNA TGTGCCAGCAGGGCCTACAGGGGTCATACCGGGGAGCTGTTTTTT.

The chain employs TRBV29-1 and TRBJ1-5; weak D call: TRBD1 (5 bases). This CDR3 spans 17 amino acids. The germline V gene has CDR1 SQVTM and CDR2 ANQGSEA. DNA of the CDR3: TGCAGTGCTAGAACCCCCCCGGGACGGGGTAGCAATCAGCCCCAGCATTTT. This codes for CSARTPPGRGSNQPQHF.

V and J are TRBV9 and TRBJ2-7; possibly TRBD1 for D (5 bases). Germline lookup yields CDR1 SGDLS and CDR2 YYNGEE. The V and J ends lost 4 bases and 2 bases respectively, with 16 bases between them. CDR3 size: 15 residues. This CDR3 reads CASSPEGDLTYEQYF. Written as DNA, the CDR3 is TGTGCCAGCAGCCCCGAAGGGGATTTGACCTACGAGCAGTACTTC.

The gene calls are TRBV10-3 and TRBJ2-7; D may be TRBD2 (5 bases). From germline, CDR1 is ENHRY and CDR2 SYGVKD. V gave up 10 bases and J gave up 4 bases, with 20 bases separating them. The CDR3 has 14 amino acids. The CDR3 DNA reads as TGTGCCAGCTCCTGGGTAGCGAAAGATTACGAGCAGTACTTC. Translated: CASSWVAKDYEQYF.

The V call is TRBV5-1, the J call TRBJ1-5; a weak D match, TRBD1 (5 bases). V lost 0 bases and J lost 7, with 11 bases in between. The CDR3 contains 14 residues. CDR1 SGHRS and CDR2 YFSETQ come from the germline V gene. The CDR3 sequence is CASSLDAGSQPQHF. CDR3 coding DNA: TGCGCCAGCAGCTTGGATGCAGGGTCCCAGCCCCAGCATTTT.

This clonotype was picked up one time. Its ends do not fully match the called genes, so a read error is possible. The chain uses TRBV10-3 and TRBJ1-3; weak D call: TRBD1 (5 bases). Germline assignment: CDR1 ENHRY and CDR2 SYGVKD. The CDR3 is made up of 15 amino acids. The DNA of the CDR3 is TGTGCCAGCAGTTATTATCCAGGGACTGGAAACACCATATATTTT. Its translation is CASSYYPGTGNTIYF.

Details on this clonotype: Compared with germline, one end of the junction differs, possibly owing to a read error. V gene TRBV10-3 combines with J gene TRBJ2-5, with no clear D. The germline V gene has CDR1 ENHRY and CDR2 SYGVKD. The CDR3 has 15 amino acids. CDR3 nucleotide sequence: TGTGCCATCAGTGACCCCCTGCAGGCCGGAGAGGCCCAGTACTTC. Protein sequence: CAISDPLQAGEAQYF.

As for this clonotype: The germline gene is not matched at one end of the junction; a read error may be the cause. The chain is built from TRBV7-8 and TRBJ1-5, with 9 bases fitting TRBD1. CDR1 is SGHVS and CDR2 is FQNEAQ in the germline V gene. CDR3 length equals 16 residues. CDR3 DNA: TGCGCCAGCAGCCCGGTGGGACAGGGCGGCAATCAGCCCCAGCATTTT. It codes for CASSPVGQGGNQPQHF.

This chain uses TRBV7-9 with TRBJ1-2; D is uncertain. Trimming removed 3 bases at V and 0 bases at J, with 11 bases between. Germline loops: CDR1 SEHNR, CDR2 FQNEAQ (reference sequence). The CDR3 loop spans 15 amino acids. CDR3 in DNA: TGTGCCAGCAGCTTGACAAGGTTAGCTAACTATGGCTACACCTTC. Translated, it gives CASSLTRLANYGYTF.

The chain carries TRBV7-9 and TRBJ2-5; D may match TRBD1 or TRBD2 (6 bases each). CDR3 length: 17 amino acids. Trimming cost V 2 bases and J 5 bases, with 21 bases left between them. The germline CDR1 and CDR2 sequences are SEHNR and FQNEAQ (reference sequence). In DNA, the CDR3 is TGTGCCAGCAGCTTAATAGCCGGGGGCCTGCTAGGTGAGACCCAGTACTTC. Protein product: CASSLIAGGLLGETQYF.

This clonotype has just one count. The chain recombines TRBV20-1 with TRBJ2-7, with 10 bases identical to TRBD1. CDR3 length equals 14 residues. The V segment lost 6 bases and the J segment 3 bases; nucleotides outside the gene matches: 8. Germline CDR1 and CDR2: DFQATT and SNEGSKA (reference sequence). The CDR3 nucleotides read TGCAGTGCCCGGACGACAGGGGGCTTCTACGAGCAGTACTTC. Translation: CSARTTGGFYEQYF.

This clonotype was observed at least ten times. The chain links TRBV10-3 to TRBJ2-2; 8 bases match TRBD1. This CDR3 region has 15 residues. Germline CDR1 ENHRY, CDR2 SYGVKD. Trimming removed 5 bases from V and 1 base from J; junction bases left unmatched: 3. In DNA, the CDR3 is TGTGCCATCAGTAACGACAGGGGGAACACCGGGGAGCTGTTTTTT. Its protein is CAISNDRGNTGELFF.

The DNA of the CDR3 is TGTGCCAGCAGCTTAAGACAGGGTAAGAATCAGCCCCAGCATTTT. Its translation: CASSLRQGKNQPQHF. The J gene is TRBJ1-5, the V gene TRBV7-2; 7 bases map to TRBD1. Unmatched junction bases numbered 5, after V lost 2 bases and J lost 4 bases. Per the germline V gene, CDR1 is SGHTA and CDR2 is FQGNSA. The CDR3 is 15 residues long.

V and J are TRBV15 and TRBJ1-5; no clear D. This CDR3 has 16 amino acids. The germline gives CDR1 LNHNV, CDR2 YYDKDF (reference sequence). V lost 1 base, J lost 5 bases, and 15 bases lay in between. CDR3 DNA sequence: TGTGCCACCAGCAGAGGGAGGAAGAAGATAGATCAGCCCCAGCATTTT. The encoded protein is CATSRGRKKIDQPQHF.

This clonotype has only a few counts. This chain links TRBV20-1 with TRBJ1-5, with 8 bases that match TRBD1. CDR3 length: 12 amino acids. CDR1 DFQATT and CDR2 SNEGSKA come from the germline V gene (reference sequence). The V and J ends lost 5 bases and 9 bases, in that order; junction bases with no gene match: 6. CDR3 region: CSAETGAGPQHF. The CDR3 nucleotides are TGCAGTGCTGAGACAGGGGCTGGGCCCCAGCATTTT.

The gene calls are TRBV5-5 and TRBJ1-1; no reliable D call. The CDR3 has 13 residues. From germline, CDR1 is SGHKS and CDR2 YYEKEE (reference sequence). The ends were cut back, 4 bases at V and 6 bases at J, with 13 bases in the middle. CDR3 DNA sequence: TGTGCCAGCAGCCAAGATCCCGGGTCTGAAGCTTTCTTT. Translated, it gives CASSQDPGSEAFF.

As to this clonotype: No conserved phenylalanine or tryptophan ends this CDR3, so it is likely a read error. The DNA is omitted, as the CDR3 cannot be located on it reliably, and the CDR3 follows TCRdb's listing. The chain uses TRBV10-2 and TRBJ1-1. The CDR3 is 14 amino acids in total, end residues counted. Germline CDR1 WSHSY, CDR2 SAAADI. This CDR3 is CASSYLKENTEAFL.

The chain combines TRBV10-2 with TRBJ1-2; D remains unclear. The germline CDR1 and CDR2 sequences are WSHSY and SAAADI. V was clipped by 0 bases and J by 7 bases, with 21 bases between them. The CDR3 is 17 residues long. This chain's CDR3 is CASSESGQNQPLSGYTF. The CDR3 nucleotides are TGCGCCAGCAGTGAGTCAGGGCAAAATCAGCCCCTAAGTGGCTACACCTTC.

The rearrangement links TRBV7-9 to TRBJ1-3, with D perhaps TRBD1 (6 bases). Trimming took off 1 base at V and 1 base at J, with 17 bases between the two ends. The germline V gene encodes CDR1 SEHNR and CDR2 FQNEAQ (reference sequence). This CDR3 is 18 amino acids long. CDR3: CASSLGLGGLPSGNTIYF. The CDR3 DNA is TGTGCCAGCAGCTTAGGCTTGGGGGGGCTACCTTCTGGAAACACCATATATTTT.

The chain links TRBV25-1 to TRBJ1-2; D unresolved. V was trimmed by 3 bases and J by 2 bases, leaving 13 bases between them. This CDR3 comprises 15 residues. The germline V gene encodes CDR1 MGHDK and CDR2 SYGVNS. CDR3 loop: CASSDSGGENYGYTF. CDR3 bases: TGTGCCAGCAGTGACTCCGGCGGGGAGAACTATGGCTACACCTTC.

This clonotype has more than one count but fewer than ten. The chain employs TRBV6-5 and TRBJ1-5; weak D call: TRBD1 (6 bases). V gave up 5 bases and J gave up 5 bases, with 13 bases separating them. The germline CDR1 and CDR2 sequences are MNHEY and SVGAGI. CDR3 length: 14 amino acids. The CDR3 bases are TGTGCCAGCAGTCACCGGGACACCGATCAGCCCCAGCATTTT. Translating gives CASSHRDTDQPQHF.

Regarding this clonotype: A single base separates this from a much larger clone, so it may be a read error. The chain joins TRBV15 to TRBJ2-7; perhaps TRBD1 as D (5 bases). V dropped 0 bases and J dropped 5 bases, with 8 bases sitting between them. This CDR3 is 13 amino acids long. Looked up from germline, CDR1 is LNHNV and CDR2 is YYDKDF (reference sequence). CDR3 nucleotide sequence: TGTGCCACCAGCAGAGACAGGGTCAACGAGCAGTACTTC. Amino acids: CATSRDRVNEQYF.